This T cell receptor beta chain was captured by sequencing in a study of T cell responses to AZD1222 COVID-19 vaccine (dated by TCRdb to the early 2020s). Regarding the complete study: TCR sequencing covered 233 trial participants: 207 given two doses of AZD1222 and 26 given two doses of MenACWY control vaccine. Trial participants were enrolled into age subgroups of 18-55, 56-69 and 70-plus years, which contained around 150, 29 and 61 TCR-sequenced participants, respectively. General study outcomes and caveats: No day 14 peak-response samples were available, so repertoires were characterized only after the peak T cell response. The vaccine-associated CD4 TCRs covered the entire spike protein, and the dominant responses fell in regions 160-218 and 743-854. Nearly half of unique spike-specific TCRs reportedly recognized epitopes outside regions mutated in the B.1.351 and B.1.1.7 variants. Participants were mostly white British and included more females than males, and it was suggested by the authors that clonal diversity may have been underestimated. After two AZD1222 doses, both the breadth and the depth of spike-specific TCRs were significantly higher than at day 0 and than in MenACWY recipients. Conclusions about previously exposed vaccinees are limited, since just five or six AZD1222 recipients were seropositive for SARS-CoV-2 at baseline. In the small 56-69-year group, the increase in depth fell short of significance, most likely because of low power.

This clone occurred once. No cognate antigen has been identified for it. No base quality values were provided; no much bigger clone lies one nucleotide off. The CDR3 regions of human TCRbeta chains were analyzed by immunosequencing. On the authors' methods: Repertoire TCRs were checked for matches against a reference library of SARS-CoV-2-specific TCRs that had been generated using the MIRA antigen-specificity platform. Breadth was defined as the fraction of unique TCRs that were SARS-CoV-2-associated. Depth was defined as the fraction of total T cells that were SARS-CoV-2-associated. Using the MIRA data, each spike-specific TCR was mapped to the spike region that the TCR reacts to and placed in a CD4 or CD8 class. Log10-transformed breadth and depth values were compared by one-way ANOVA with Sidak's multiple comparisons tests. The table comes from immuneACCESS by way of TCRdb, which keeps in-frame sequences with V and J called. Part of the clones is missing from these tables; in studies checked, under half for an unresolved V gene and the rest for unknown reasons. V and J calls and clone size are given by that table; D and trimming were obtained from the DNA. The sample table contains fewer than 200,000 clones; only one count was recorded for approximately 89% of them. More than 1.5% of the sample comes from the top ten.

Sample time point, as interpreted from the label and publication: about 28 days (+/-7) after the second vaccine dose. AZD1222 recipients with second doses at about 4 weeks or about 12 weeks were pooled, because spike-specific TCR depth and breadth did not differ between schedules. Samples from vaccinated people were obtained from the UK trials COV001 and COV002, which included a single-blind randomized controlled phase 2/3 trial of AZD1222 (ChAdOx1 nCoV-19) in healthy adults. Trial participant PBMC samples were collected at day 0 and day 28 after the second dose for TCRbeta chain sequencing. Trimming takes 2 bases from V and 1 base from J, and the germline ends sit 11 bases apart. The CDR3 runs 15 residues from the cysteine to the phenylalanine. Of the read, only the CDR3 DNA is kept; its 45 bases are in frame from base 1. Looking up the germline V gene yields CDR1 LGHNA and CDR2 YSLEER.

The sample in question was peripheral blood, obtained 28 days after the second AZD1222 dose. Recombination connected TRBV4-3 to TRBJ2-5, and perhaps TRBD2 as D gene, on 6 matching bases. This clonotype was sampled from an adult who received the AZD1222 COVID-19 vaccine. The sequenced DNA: TGCGCCAGCAGCCAAAGGAGGGGCAGCCAAGAGACCCAGTACTTC. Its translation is CASSQRRGSQETQYF.